This T cell receptor beta chain was recorded in a study of T cell repertoires in cytomegalovirus infection. Study information: CMV infection plus the matching HLA type was flagged by public TCR beta signatures. Whole-study findings and limits: CMV carriers having the relevant HLA were flagged by cumulative public TCR beta family frequency. CMV-specific TCR beta clonotypes restricted by HLA-C dominated the ex vivo response.

TCRdb re-called the reads through MiXCR, storing one row per CDR3 protein. The sample yields 650,000 to 900,000 distinct CDR3 sequences, 30% to 35% seen once. This clonotype was observed a handful of times. As yet, its antigen is unknown. V was clipped by 10 bases and J by 2 bases; unmatched bases: 8. The CDR3 runs to 15 residues. The V gene is TRBV12-3 or TRBV12-4, the J gene TRBJ2-2, with 9 bases that match TRBD1. Here the sequenced sample was cultured CD8+ T cells from PBMCs, taken from culture after CMV antigen stimulation. The sequence was obtained from a human donor in good health (CMV status not recorded). Some clones in this sample may be carry-over from other donors' samples. The DNA of the CDR3 is TGTGCCATCAAAAAACAGGGGGCAAACACCGGGGAGCTGTTTTTT. Its protein product is CAIKKQGANTGELFF.